These 19 T cell receptor beta chains originate from one sample sequenced in a study of OX40 agonist ivuxolimab in advanced cancers. Repertoires were generated with immunoSEQ multiplex PCR, while TCRdb's copy carries only in-frame clones and drops some. The data contain 81,000 or so clones, about 92% of them seen just once; the ten biggest clones take up 13% to 15%. Material: CD4+ or CD8+ T cells sorted from blood, obtained in a trial of the OX40 agonist ivuxolimab. The source of these receptors is an adult with an advanced solid tumor such as melanoma, head and neck, liver or kidney cancer.

The V call is TRBV5-1, the J call TRBJ1-1; D call uncertain. CDR3 length: 14 residues. Germline CDR1 reads SGHRS; CDR2 reads YFSETQ. V was trimmed by 1 base and J by 5 bases, leaving 12 bases between them. The CDR3 coding sequence is TGCGCCAGCAGCTTGAGCGGGTTGGGGACTGAAGCTTTCTTT. Its protein product is CASSLSGLGTEAFF.

The chain uses TRBV19 and TRBJ1-4, with TRBD1 matching over 8 bases. Trimming removed 3 bases from V and 4 bases from J; junction bases left unmatched: 7. Germline V gives CDR1 LNHDA, CDR2 SQIVND (reference sequence). This CDR3 spans 16 amino acids. CDR3 nucleotide sequence: TGTGCCAGTAGTATGGGCTATACAGGGGGTAATGAAAAACTGTTTTTT. Translated, it gives CASSMGYTGGNEKLFF.

V usage is TRBV2 and J usage is TRBJ1-1; D gene uncertain. CDR1 SNHLY and CDR2 FYNNEI come from the germline V gene. The ends were cut back, 3 bases at V and 0 bases at J, with 11 bases in the middle. CDR3 size: 15 residues. This CDR3 is CASSEEGAMNTEAFF. The CDR3 region has the DNA TGTGCCAGCAGTGAGGAGGGTGCTATGAACACTGAAGCTTTCTTT.

V gene TRBV6-5 combines with J gene TRBJ2-7, with D perhaps TRBD2 (6 bases). Germline V lookup: CDR1 MNHEY, CDR2 SVGAGI. This CDR3 spans 16 amino acids. With 0 bases removed from V and 0 bases from J, the gap between germline ends came to 12 bases. The CDR3 is CASSYSRAGSSYEQYF. Written as DNA, the CDR3 is TGTGCCAGCAGTTACTCTAGGGCCGGGAGCTCCTACGAGCAGTACTTC.

The V and J genes are TRBV7-9 and TRBJ1-2; TRBD1 matches 12 bases. This CDR3 is built from 17 residues. Germline values: CDR1 SEHNR, CDR2 FQNEAQ (reference sequence). V lost 4 bases to trimming and J lost 1 base; unmatched junction nucleotides: 7. The DNA for the CDR3 is TGTGCCAGCAGCTCGCCGGGACAGGGGGCAGTTAACTATGGCTACACCTTC. It codes for CASSSPGQGAVNYGYTF.

The chain joins TRBV4-1 to TRBJ2-7; D is undetermined. CDR1 MGHRA and CDR2 YSYEKL come from the germline V gene. The CDR3 totals 15 residues. V was trimmed by 4 bases and J by 0 bases, leaving 13 bases between them. CDR3 coding DNA: TGCGCCAGCAGCCCACACGATACCCCCTCCTACGAGCAGTACTTC. Encoded protein: CASSPHDTPSYEQYF.

This clone was seen a few times. The gene calls are TRBV10-3 and TRBJ1-1, with D possibly matching TRBD1 (6 bases). Trimming pared 3 bases from V and 3 bases from J, leaving 20 bases between. Germline assignment: CDR1 ENHRY and CDR2 SYGVKD. This CDR3 region has 17 residues. This CDR3 reads CAISDLSRTASDTEAFF. For the CDR3, the DNA is TGTGCCATCAGTGACTTAAGTAGGACAGCATCGGACACTGAAGCTTTCTTT.

The chain combines TRBV5-1 with TRBJ2-7, with TRBD1 matching over 10 bases. This CDR3 contains 15 residues. Germline assignment: CDR1 SGHRS and CDR2 YFSETQ. V shed 0 bases, J shed 2 bases, and the junction held 2 bases outside the gene matches. CDR3 bases: TGCGCCAGCAGCTTGGGAGGGACAGGGGCCTACGAGCAGTACTTC. Its translation: CASSLGGTGAYEQYF.

The count of this clone is one. In nucleotides, the CDR3 is TGTGCCAGCAGCACCTGGACTAGCGGGGGGACCTACGAGCAGTACTTC. Its protein is CASSTWTSGGTYEQYF. The chain has TRBV11-2 and TRBJ2-7; 14 nucleotides match TRBD2. CDR3 length: 16 amino acids. Trimming cost V 5 bases and J 2 bases; bases outside gene matches: 5. Germline V CDR1 and CDR2: SGHAT, FQNNGV. The full variable domain, its missing parts supplied by reference TRBV11-2 and TRBJ2-7, is EAGVAQSPRYKIIEKRQSVAFWCNPISGHATLYWYQQILGQGPKLLIQFQNNGVVDDSQLPKDRFSAERLKGVDSTLKIQPAKLEDSAVYLCASSTWTSGGTYEQYFGPGTRLTVT.

As DNA, the CDR3 is TGTGCCAGCAGCTCTAGACGGGCGAACACTGAAGCTTTCTTT. It translates to CASSSRRANTEAFF. V gene TRBV11-2 combines with J gene TRBJ1-1; D gene uncertain. Germline assignment: CDR1 SGHAT and CDR2 FQNNGV. V lost 4 bases, J lost 1 base, and 10 bases lay in between. The CDR3 spans 14 residues.

This chain uses TRBV9 with TRBJ1-4; D is uncertain. Germline V gives CDR1 SGDLS, CDR2 YYNGEE. V lost 3 bases and J lost 3, with 15 bases in between. The CDR3 extends over 16 amino acids. Written as DNA, the CDR3 is TGTGCCAGCAGCGCGTCAAATTGGGCGGCTAATGAAAAACTGTTTTTT. Its protein product is CASSASNWAANEKLFF.

The CDR3 spells CASSPIGGQGATGELFF. Here the CDR3 DNA reads TGTGCCAGCAGTCCGATAGGTGGACAGGGGGCTACCGGGGAGCTGTTTTTT. The chain links TRBV27 to TRBJ2-2; 11 bases are a match to TRBD1. Germline trimming cut 5 bases from V and 5 bases from J; bases unmatched to any gene: 10. This CDR3 contains 17 residues. CDR1 is MNHEY, CDR2 SMNVEV, per germline (reference sequence).

This clone appeared a single time. The rearrangement uses TRBV4-3 and TRBJ2-7; D gene ambiguous. Trimming left V 0 bases short and J 2 bases short, with 14 bases between. Germline CDR1 is LGHNA and CDR2 is YSLEER. The CDR3 extends over 16 amino acids. The DNA for the CDR3 is TGCGCCAGCAGCCAAGATGTCGCCGGCGGTACCTACGAGCAGTACTTC. Amino acid sequence: CASSQDVAGGTYEQYF.

The gene calls are TRBV14 and TRBJ2-7, with D unclear. The ends were cut back, 1 base at V and 1 base at J, with 5 bases in the middle. The CDR3 covers 13 residues. Germline assignment: CDR1 SGHDN and CDR2 FVKESK. The DNA for the CDR3 is TGTGCCAGCAGCCAAGCAGGATCCTACGAGCAGTACTTC. Protein: CASSQAGSYEQYF.

The genes are TRBV30 and TRBJ2-7; D may match TRBD1 or TRBD2 (5 bases each). V was clipped by 3 bases and J by 0 bases, with 24 bases between them. The CDR3 extends over 18 amino acids. CDR1 is GTSNPN, CDR2 SVGIG, per germline (reference sequence). The CDR3 is CAWSPFGGSGGHSYEQYF. In DNA, the CDR3 is TGTGCCTGGAGCCCATTCGGCGGGTCAGGCGGACACTCCTACGAGCAGTACTTC.

The chain combines TRBV19 with TRBJ1-5; D perhaps matches TRBD1 (5 bases). The CDR3 contains 13 residues. V was cut by 2 bases and J by 11 bases, with 13 bases left in between. CDR1 is LNHDA, CDR2 SQIVND, per germline (reference sequence). This CDR3 is CASSISLGGAQHF. The CDR3 nucleotides read TGTGCCAGTAGTATAAGTTTGGGGGGGGCCCAGCATTTT.

The chain links TRBV4-1 to TRBJ1-2, with 7 bases that match TRBD1. The CDR3 is made up of 14 amino acids. Germline V gene lookup returns CDR1 MGHRA and CDR2 YSYEKL. Losses at the gene ends were 3 bases for V and 8 bases for J; bases not matched to a gene: 9. The CDR3 nucleotides are TGCGCCAGCAGCCACCAAGGGGGAGGGGGCGGCTACACCTTC. Residues: CASSHQGGGGGYTF.

The genes are TRBV6-5 and TRBJ1-5, with D unresolved. The germline CDR1 and CDR2 sequences are MNHEY and SVGAGI. V shed 4 bases and J shed 2 bases, with 6 bases lying between them. The CDR3 has 13 amino acids. CDR3 coding DNA: TGTGCCAGCAGTTCAGTCGGCAATCAGCCCCAGCATTTT. The encoded protein is CASSSVGNQPQHF.

The chain carries TRBV4-1 and TRBJ1-1; D is unclear. The CDR3 length is 14 residues. Germline V gives CDR1 MGHRA, CDR2 YSYEKL. V was clipped by 5 bases and J by 0 bases, with 10 bases between them. The CDR3 reads CASSGLTLNTEAFF. The CDR3, as DNA: TGCGCCAGCAGCGGGCTGACACTGAACACTGAAGCTTTCTTT.